The 27 T cell receptor beta chains reported below all come from one sample, sequenced in a study of follicular helper T cells after annual influenza vaccination. Regarding time point: 2015-2016 season, 7 days after influenza vaccination. Sequencing used immunoSEQ multiplex PCR; TCRdb keeps in-frame clones, though not all of them. Among over a thousand clones listed, just under 85% were seen once. The specimen comprised CXCR5+ CD38+ circulating T follicular helper cells from blood, sampled 7 days after influenza vaccination. Described subset: circulating Tfh, non-naive CD4+CXCR5+PD-1+ (ICOS+CD38+ or ICOS-CD38-). The receptors were sampled from an adult who received the influenza vaccine.

V and J are TRBV28 and TRBJ1-2; no firm D call. This CDR3 has 16 amino acids. Germline V gene sequence: CDR1 MDHEN, CDR2 SYDVKM. Trimming removed 5 bases from V and 2 bases from J, with 18 bases in between. The CDR3 DNA is TGTGCCAGCAGTGCCATCAGTACTCTACTCAACTATGGCTACACCTTC. Protein sequence: CASSAISTLLNYGYTF.

This rearrangement joins TRBV6-1 to TRBJ1-1, with D maybe TRBD1 (5 bases). Germline V gene data show CDR1 as MNHNS and CDR2 as SASEGT. Trimming left V 4 bases short and J 4 bases short, with 10 bases between. This CDR3 has 13 residues. The CDR3 nucleotides read TGTGCCAGCAGTGCGACAGATTCCACTGAAGCTTTCTTT. It translates to CASSATDSTEAFF.

V is TRBV7-2 and J is TRBJ2-2; the D gene is possibly TRBD1 (5 bases). Germline CDR1 and CDR2: SGHTA and FQGNSA. This CDR3 is built from 15 residues. Trimming removed 2 bases at V and 5 bases at J, with 12 bases between. Written as DNA, the CDR3 is TGTGCCAGCAGCTTAACACCAGGGTTAACCGGGGAGCTGTTTTTT. Protein: CASSLTPGLTGELFF.

The chain links TRBV19 to TRBJ1-5, with D perhaps TRBD1 (6 bases). The CDR3 is made up of 17 amino acids. The V gene's germline CDR1 is LNHDA and CDR2 SQIVND (reference sequence). V lost 1 base and J lost 6, with 19 bases in between. The CDR3 sequence: CASSIGGGGRVSQPQHF. The CDR3 nucleotides are TGTGCCAGTAGTATAGGGGGAGGGGGGCGCGTTAGTCAGCCCCAGCATTTT.

The chain joins TRBV18 to TRBJ1-1, with D uncertain. V lost 4 bases to trimming and J lost 1 base, with 19 bases between them. CDR3 length: 17 residues. CDR1 KGHSH and CDR2 LQKENI come from the germline V gene. CDR3 sequence reads: CASSRQNSGSQNTEAFF. The CDR3 nucleotides read TGTGCCAGCTCACGGCAAAACAGTGGATCACAGAACACTGAAGCTTTCTTT.

Turning to this clone: The identical CDR3 is also encoded by other nucleotide sequences in the sample. V usage is TRBV6-1 and J usage is TRBJ2-5; the match to TRBD2 covers 8 bases. The CDR3 sequence is 17 residues long. V dropped 2 bases and J dropped 6; count of bases not matched to a gene: 14. Germline values: CDR1 MNHNS, CDR2 SASEGT. The CDR3 DNA reads as TGTGCCAGCAGTGAAACCATCGGGGCCAGCGGGAGCAAGACCCAGTACTTC. Protein product: CASSETIGASGSKTQYF.

This chain links TRBV19 with TRBJ2-3, with TRBD2 identical over 10 bases. The CDR3 has 15 amino acids. Unmatched junction bases numbered 3, after V lost 2 bases and J lost 4 bases. The germline V gene encodes CDR1 LNHDA and CDR2 SQIVND (reference sequence). CDR3 nucleotides: TGTGCCAGTAGTATATTCCTAGCGGGAGCAGATACGCAGTATTTT. Amino acid sequence: CASSIFLAGADTQYF.

The gene calls are TRBV4-1 and TRBJ1-3; 8 bases line up with TRBD1. The CDR3 has 18 residues. J was trimmed by 2 bases and V by 1 base; bases with no gene match: 10. Germline loops: CDR1 MGHRA, CDR2 YSYEKL. DNA for the CDR3: TGCGCCAGCAGCCAAGCGGCAGGGGGCTTTTTGGCTGGAAACACCATATATTTT. Translated, it gives CASSQAAGGFLAGNTIYF.

J is TRBJ2-5 and V is TRBV30; D ambiguous. The CDR3 covers 13 residues. Trimming left V 8 bases short and J 2 bases short, with 15 bases between. Germline V gene sequence: CDR1 GTSNPN, CDR2 SVGIG (reference sequence). The chain's CDR3 is CATGRSAQETQYF. The CDR3 nucleotides are TGTGCCACCGGCAGGTCAGCACAAGAGACCCAGTACTTC.

The V and J genes are TRBV5-4 and TRBJ2-3; D is possibly TRBD1 (6 bases). The V gene's germline CDR1 is SGHNT and CDR2 YYREEE (reference sequence). This CDR3 has 13 amino acids. V was trimmed by 2 bases and J by 3 bases, leaving 7 bases between them. CDR3 DNA: TGTGCCAGCAGCTTACAGGGTACAGATACGCAGTATTTT. Translating it yields CASSLQGTDTQYF.

This rearrangement joins TRBV2 to TRBJ1-5; TRBD1 aligns across 8 bases. The V gene end was trimmed by 7 bases and the J gene end by 2 bases; junction bases not matched to a gene: 4. The CDR3 runs to 14 residues. Germline-derived CDR1 and CDR2 are SNHLY and FYNNEI. Here the CDR3 DNA reads TGTGCCAGCAAACAACAGGGGGGCAATCAGCCCCAGCATTTT. Amino acids: CASKQQGGNQPQHF.

This clone was detected only a few times. V and J are TRBV10-3 and TRBJ1-1; a weak D match, TRBD1 (5 bases). Germline-derived CDR1 and CDR2 are ENHRY and SYGVKD. The CDR3 loop spans 13 amino acids. Trimming stripped 2 bases from V and 3 bases from J, with 7 bases between. The CDR3, as DNA: TGTGCCATCAGTGAGCAGGGCTACACTGAAGCTTTCTTT. Amino acid sequence: CAISEQGYTEAFF.

This clone has just a few counts. The rearrangement uses TRBV7-8 and TRBJ1-2; TRBD1 agrees at 9 bases. Germline V CDR1 and CDR2: SGHVS, FQNEAQ. This CDR3 comprises 13 residues. V trimming: 6 bases; J trimming: 6 bases; junction bases outside the gene matches: 5. The CDR3 nucleotides read TGTGCCAGCAGGCCGGACAGGGGAGATGGCTACACCTTC. Its translation: CASRPDRGDGYTF. Complete variable domain (other parts from reference TRBV7-8 and TRBJ1-2): GAGVSQSPRYKVAKRGQDVALRCDPISGHVSLFWYQQALGQGPEFLTYFQNEAQLDKSGLPSDRFFAERPEGSVSTLKIQRTQQEDSAVYLCASRPDRGDGYTFGSGTRLTVV.

The chain carries TRBV2 and TRBJ2-1; maybe TRBD1 (6 bases). This CDR3 region has 12 residues. V lost 5 bases and J 10 bases, leaving 12 bases between the germline ends. Germline V gene data show CDR1 as SNHLY and CDR2 as FYNNEI. CDR3 coding DNA: TGTGCCAGCAGTACAGGGACCCACGAGCAGTTCTTC. Protein product: CASSTGTHEQFF.

CDR3 DNA sequence: TGTGCCAGTCAGGGGAGTGCGGGGGCCAACGTCCTGACTTTC. Its protein product is CASQGSAGANVLTF. The J gene is TRBJ2-6, the V gene TRBV6-1, with D maybe TRBD1 (6 bases). The germline CDR1 and CDR2 sequences are MNHNS and SASEGT. This CDR3 has 14 amino acids. The ends were cut back, 9 bases at V and 4 bases at J, with 13 bases in the middle.

The chain carries TRBV4-1 and TRBJ2-1; 9 nucleotides align to TRBD1. The CDR3 contains 16 residues. The junction had 12 bases not matched to a gene; V was cut back by 2 bases and J by 10 bases. Per the germline V gene, CDR1 is MGHRA and CDR2 is YSYEKL. The CDR3 region has the DNA TGCGCCAGCAGCCAACAATCCGGGACAGGGTTTGGGGAGCAGTTCTTC. Translating it yields CASSQQSGTGFGEQFF.

This chain uses TRBV11-2 with TRBJ2-5; tentative D call: TRBD2 (5 bases). The CDR3 has 15 residues. Per germline, CDR1 SGHAT and CDR2 FQNNGV. The V end lost 4 bases, the J end lost 5 bases, and 17 bases lay between the germline ends. CDR3 protein: CASSSMITRGETQYF. The CDR3 DNA is TGTGCCAGCAGCTCCATGATTACCCGAGGGGAGACCCAGTACTTC.

A single count supports this clone. The CDR3 region has the DNA TGTGCCATCAGTGAGTCCGCGGGGGGGCATGGAGATACGCAGTATTTT. It translates to CAISESAGGHGDTQYF. This rearrangement joins TRBV10-3 to TRBJ2-3; the match to TRBD2 covers 9 bases. Germline loops: CDR1 ENHRY, CDR2 SYGVKD. The V segment lost 0 bases and the J segment 5 bases; nucleotides outside the gene matches: 6. The CDR3 length is 16 residues.

The rearrangement joins TRBV7-9 to TRBJ1-1; D is perhaps TRBD1 (6 bases). Trimming shortened V by 4 bases and J by 6 bases, and 18 bases separated the two germline ends. This CDR3 comprises 15 residues. CDR1 is SEHNR and CDR2 is FQNEAQ in the germline V gene (reference sequence). Here the CDR3 DNA reads TGTGCCAGCAGCTCCAGGGTTTTAAGGGGGGCTGAAGCTTTCTTT. Its translation is CASSSRVLRGAEAFF.

The chain links TRBV18 to TRBJ1-5; the match to TRBD1 covers 7 bases. Trimming at V came to 6 bases and at J to 2 bases, leaving 7 bases not matched to a gene. Germline V gene sequence: CDR1 KGHSH, CDR2 LQKENI. The CDR3 extends over 15 amino acids. The CDR3 region is CASSLDRVGNQPQHF. Written as DNA, the CDR3 is TGTGCCAGCTCGTTAGACAGGGTAGGCAATCAGCCCCAGCATTTT.

The CDR3 loop reads CASSHGQFLAGNTIYF. DNA for the CDR3: TGTGCCAGCAGCCATGGACAGTTTTTGGCTGGAAACACCATATATTTT. The chain has TRBV7-8 and TRBJ1-3, with D maybe TRBD1 (6 bases). Trimming removed 5 bases from V and 2 bases from J, with 16 bases in between. The CDR3 extends over 16 amino acids. Looked up from germline, CDR1 is SGHVS and CDR2 is FQNEAQ.

The CDR3 protein is CASKRASGGSYEQYF. The CDR3 nucleotides are TGTGCCAGCAAGCGGGCTAGCGGGGGATCCTACGAGCAGTACTTC. The chain uses TRBV2 and TRBJ2-7, with 10 bases identical to TRBD2. The V gene's germline CDR1 is SNHLY and CDR2 FYNNEI. This CDR3 has 15 amino acids. V was clipped by 7 bases and J by 1 base; unmatched bases: 7.

This clone was counted once. V usage is TRBV18 and J usage is TRBJ2-3; 7 bases are shared with TRBD2. The V gene end was trimmed by 2 bases and the J gene end by 2 bases; junction bases not matched to a gene: 7. The CDR3 runs 16 residues. Germline CDR1 is KGHSH and CDR2 is LQKENI. CDR3 amino acids: CASSPLTSRYTDTQYF. CDR3 coding DNA: TGTGCCAGCTCACCATTGACTAGCAGATACACAGATACGCAGTATTTT.

The V gene is TRBV7-3, the J gene TRBJ2-1; D gene uncertain. Germline V gene sequence: CDR1 SGHTA, CDR2 FQGTGA. Trimming removed 1 base at V and 5 bases at J, with 6 bases between. This CDR3 is built from 13 residues. The CDR3 DNA reads as TGTGCCAGCAGCTTAATATCGAACAATGAGCAGTTCTTC. Protein: CASSLISNNEQFF.

The rearrangement uses TRBV4-3 and TRBJ1-2; D ambiguous. CDR3 size: 15 residues. V lost 4 bases and J lost 2, with 14 bases in between. CDR1 and CDR2 from the germline V gene are LGHNA and YSLEER. The CDR3 sequence: CASSRHVTENYGYTF. DNA for the CDR3: TGCGCCAGCAGCCGGCATGTCACGGAAAACTATGGCTACACCTTC.

There are a few counts of this clone. J is TRBJ1-2 and V is TRBV19; no clear D. V dropped 7 bases and J dropped 3 bases, with 18 bases sitting between them. The CDR3 contains 15 residues. Germline CDR1 and CDR2: LNHDA and SQIVND (reference sequence). CDR3 protein: CASTLDLRVDYGYTF. The CDR3 nucleotides are TGTGCCAGTACATTGGACCTCCGGGTGGACTATGGCTACACCTTC.

A single count supports this clone. The rearrangement joins TRBV6-6 to TRBJ2-7, with 11 bases fitting TRBD2. The CDR3 length is 15 residues. V dropped 4 bases and J dropped 1; count of bases not matched to a gene: 3. Germline V gene lookup returns CDR1 MNHNY and CDR2 SVGAGI (reference sequence). The CDR3 loop is CASSSGLAASYEQYF. The CDR3 coding sequence is TGTGCCAGCAGTTCGGGACTAGCGGCTTCCTACGAGCAGTACTTC.